These 29 T cell receptor beta chains came from one sample sequenced in a study of shared clonotypes between healthy human individuals. This table comes from immunoSEQ multiplex PCR, and its TCRdb copy is limited to in-frame clones, with some not included. The sample has 800,000 to 1,200,000 clones; about 80% are singletons. The sample taken for sequencing was memory CD4+ T cells from PBMCs. Subset meaning: CD45RA-negative fraction. The receptor source for this set is a man aged 18-30 years in good health. Some clones in this sample may be carry-over from other donors' samples.

This chain links TRBV10-1 with TRBJ2-3; 8 positions match TRBD2. The germline V gene has CDR1 WNHNN and CDR2 SYGVQD (reference sequence). The CDR3 spans 14 residues. V shed 6 bases, J shed 6 bases, and the junction held 8 bases outside the gene matches. The DNA of the CDR3 is TGCGCCAGCAGCCCCGGGGGGGCTGGTGATACGCAGTATTTT. Residues: CASSPGGAGDTQYF.

The V and J genes are TRBV7-3 and TRBJ2-3; no definite D call. This CDR3 is 13 amino acids long. CDR1 and CDR2 from the germline V gene are SGHTA and FQGTGA. The V and J ends lost 2 bases and 7 bases respectively, with 10 bases between them. CDR3 nucleotide sequence: TGTGCCAGCAGCTTAGAGGCTCGCCATACGCAGTATTTT. Translation gives CASSLEARHTQYF.

The J gene is TRBJ2-5, the V gene TRBV2; D is unresolved. In germline, CDR1 is SNHLY, CDR2 FYNNEI. V was pared by 4 bases and J by 7 bases, with 7 bases between. The CDR3 length is 11 residues. The CDR3, as DNA: TGTGCCAGCAGTGGGGGTCGGACCCAGTACTTC. Translating gives CASSGGRTQYF. The full variable domain, in which reference TRBV2 and TRBJ2-5 provide the parts outside the CDR3, is EPEVTQTPSHQVTQMGQEVILRCVPISNHLYFYWYRQILGQKVEFLVSFYNNEISEKSEIFDDQFSVERPDGSNFTLKIRSTKLEDSAMYFCASSGGRTQYFGPGTRLLVL.

The genes are TRBV9 and TRBJ2-7; 8 positions agree with TRBD2. Germline V gives CDR1 SGDLS, CDR2 YYNGEE. The CDR3 is made up of 15 amino acids. Trimming took 5 bases from V and 6 from J; bases not matched to a gene: 13. The DNA of the CDR3 is TGTGCCAGCAGTTTCGGCGGGAGGACCCCCGGCGAGCAGTACTTC. Its protein product is CASSFGGRTPGEQYF.

The J gene is TRBJ1-6, the V gene TRBV4-1, with TRBD1 matching 10 bases. This CDR3 is 17 amino acids long. Trimming took 1 base from V and 6 from J; bases not matched to a gene: 6. CDR1 is MGHRA, CDR2 YSYEKL, per germline. The CDR3 DNA reads as TGCGCCAGCAGCCAAGTGTTAAGGGACAGGGGTAATTCACCCCTCCACTTT. Encoded protein: CASSQVLRDRGNSPLHF.

The chain couples TRBV28 to TRBJ2-7, with D unresolved. The germline V and J ends were trimmed by 6 bases and 2 bases, with 14 bases remaining between them. Germline assignment: CDR1 MDHEN and CDR2 SYDVKM. This CDR3 region has 14 residues. The CDR3 reads CASSSPFNPYEQYF. CDR3 DNA sequence: TGTGCCAGCAGCTCCCCATTCAACCCCTACGAGCAGTACTTC.

Remarks on this clone: Other DNA sequences of this sample code for an identical CDR3. V is TRBV5-1 and J is TRBJ2-7; 7 positions agree with TRBD1. Trimming removed 0 bases from V and 1 base from J; junction bases left unmatched: 7. The germline V gene encodes CDR1 SGHRS and CDR2 YFSETQ. The CDR3 has 16 residues. CDR3 region: CASSLEADRPSYEQYF. Here the CDR3 DNA reads TGCGCCAGCAGCTTGGAAGCGGACAGGCCTTCCTACGAGCAGTACTTC.

This clone was observed a few times. The V and J genes are TRBV7-8 and TRBJ2-7, with D tentatively TRBD1 (5 bases). V lost 5 bases, J lost 3 bases, and 14 bases lay in between. This CDR3 contains 14 residues. CDR1 and CDR2 (germline): SGHVS, FQNEAQ. The CDR3 DNA is TGTGCCAGCAGCCCGTTGGACACCCTCTACGAGCAGTACTTC. Translating gives CASSPLDTLYEQYF.

The CDR3 region has the DNA TGTGCCAGCAGCTCCGATTGGGCTAGCGGGGGCTACGAGCAGTACTTC. Protein: CASSSDWASGGYEQYF. The rearrangement links TRBV7-2 to TRBJ2-7; TRBD2 agrees at 10 bases. V gave up 4 bases and J gave up 3 bases; unmatched junction bases: 9. This CDR3 comprises 16 residues. Per germline, CDR1 SGHTA and CDR2 FQGNSA.

The V gene is TRBV28, the J gene TRBJ2-1; a possible D gene is TRBD1 (5 bases). Trimming pared 6 bases from V and 4 bases from J, leaving 22 bases between. The CDR3 runs to 17 residues. Germline V lookup: CDR1 MDHEN, CDR2 SYDVKM. The CDR3 reads CASRRGLLIVIYNEQFF. CDR3 coding DNA: TGTGCCAGCAGAAGGGGCCTCCTGATCGTGATATACAATGAGCAGTTCTTC.

The V call is TRBV12-5, the J call TRBJ2-3; possibly TRBD1 for D (5 bases). This CDR3 has 16 residues. V was pared by 5 bases and J by 4 bases, with 19 bases between. CDR1 is LGHNT, CDR2 FRNRAP, per germline. Written as DNA, the CDR3 is TGTGCTAGTGGTGCCACCTGGCAGGGCCGGGCAGATACGCAGTATTTT. It specifies CASGATWQGRADTQYF.

This chain connects TRBV4-1 to TRBJ2-7; D is ambiguous. Trimming pared 1 base from V and 2 bases from J, leaving 12 bases between. The CDR3 spans 15 residues. CDR1 is MGHRA and CDR2 is YSYEKL in the germline V gene. The CDR3 DNA follows: TGCGCCAGCAGCCAAGGTTCGGTGAATACCTACGAGCAGTACTTC. It specifies CASSQGSVNTYEQYF.

The V gene is TRBV10-2, the J gene TRBJ2-7; D call uncertain. Germline-derived CDR1 and CDR2 are WSHSY and SAAADI. V gave up 0 bases and J gave up 5 bases, with 14 bases separating them. The CDR3 sequence is 15 residues long. CDR3 DNA sequence: TGCGCCAGCAGTGAGTCTTTGCTAGGGAACCACGAGCAGTACTTC. Its translation is CASSESLLGNHEQYF.

This clone has only a few counts. The chain uses TRBV5-1 and TRBJ2-7; 9 nucleotides align to TRBD1. The CDR3 covers 15 residues. The germline CDR1 and CDR2 sequences are SGHRS and YFSETQ. Trimming removed 0 bases from V and 7 bases from J; junction bases left unmatched: 8. In DNA, the CDR3 is TGCGCCAGCAGCTTGGGGGACAGGGTTCCTCGGGAGCAGTACTTC. Its translation: CASSLGDRVPREQYF.

In its sample, this clone was seen once. The chain carries TRBV6-5 and TRBJ1-1; TRBD1 might be the D (5 bases). Trimming cost V 4 bases and J 0 bases, with 15 bases left between them. Germline V gene data show CDR1 as MNHEY and CDR2 as SVGAGI. This CDR3 spans 16 amino acids. The CDR3, as DNA: TGTGCCAGCAGTTCCTCGGGGGACGAGGTGAACACTGAAGCTTTCTTT. It encodes CASSSSGDEVNTEAFF.

The J gene is TRBJ2-5, the V gene TRBV18, with TRBD1 matching 11 bases. CDR1 and CDR2 from the germline V gene are KGHSH and LQKENI. Unmatched junction bases numbered 11, after V lost 5 bases and J lost 3 bases. This CDR3 is 17 amino acids long. The CDR3: CASSFGQGALGEETQYF. The CDR3 DNA sequence: TGTGCCAGCTCATTCGGACAGGGGGCGCTGGGGGAAGAGACCCAGTACTTC.

This clone has a count of ten or more. The CDR3: CASSLAERNEKLFF. The CDR3 DNA reads TGTGCCAGCAGCTTGGCTGAGCGTAATGAAAAACTGTTTTTT. The chain couples TRBV5-6 to TRBJ1-4; no clear D. The V gene's germline CDR1 is SGHDT and CDR2 YYEEEE. This CDR3 spans 14 amino acids. Trimming removed 0 bases from V and 4 bases from J, with 7 bases in between.

J is TRBJ1-1 and V is TRBV4-3, with D unresolved. Germline V gene lookup returns CDR1 LGHNA and CDR2 YSLEER. This CDR3 has 14 residues. Trimming left V 1 base short and J 1 base short, with 7 bases between. The CDR3 nucleotides are TGCGCCAGCAGCCAAGTCGATTCGAACACTGAAGCTTTCTTT. It encodes CASSQVDSNTEAFF.

V gene TRBV19 combines with J gene TRBJ2-5; TRBD1 aligns across 9 bases. Germline CDR1 and CDR2: LNHDA and SQIVND (reference sequence). This CDR3 comprises 15 residues. V was clipped by 5 bases and J by 1 base; unmatched bases: 5. The CDR3 loop reads CASSAWTGAQETQYF. CDR3 sequence (DNA): TGTGCCAGTAGTGCCTGGACAGGGGCCCAAGAGACCCAGTACTTC.

The chain combines TRBV28 with TRBJ2-1, with 8 nucleotides matching TRBD2. Looked up from germline, CDR1 is MDHEN and CDR2 is SYDVKM. The CDR3 has 14 residues. J gave up 12 bases and V 2 bases, and 9 bases lay outside the gene matches. The chain's CDR3 is CASSLGSAGGRQFF. The CDR3 bases are TGTGCCAGCAGTTTAGGTTCGGCGGGAGGACGGCAGTTCTTC.

The rearrangement links TRBV5-4 to TRBJ1-2, with D perhaps TRBD1 (5 bases). With 1 base removed from V and 6 bases from J, the gap between germline ends came to 19 bases. This CDR3 spans 16 amino acids. The germline V gene has CDR1 SGHNT and CDR2 YYREEE (reference sequence). The DNA of the CDR3 is TGTGCCAGCAGCTTGAGACAGTCCTACGCTTCGGATGGCTACACCTTC. Protein product: CASSLRQSYASDGYTF. Full variable domain (remainder filled in from reference TRBV5-4 and TRBJ1-2): ETGVTQSPTHLIKTRGQQVTLRCSSQSGHNTVSWYQQALGQGPQFIFQYYREEENGRGNFPPRFSGLQFPNYSSELNVNALELDDSALYLCASSLRQSYASDGYTFGSGTRLTVV.

This chain connects TRBV5-1 to TRBJ2-1; 9 positions agree with TRBD2. Germline values: CDR1 SGHRS, CDR2 YFSETQ. The CDR3 length is 18 residues. Unmatched junction bases numbered 17, after V lost 0 bases and J lost 10 bases. In DNA form, the CDR3 reads TGCGCCAGCAGCTTGGCCGAGTTTATAGCGGGAGAGGAATGGGAGCAGTTCTTC. It is translated as CASSLAEFIAGEEWEQFF.

In its sample, this clone was seen once. The V call is TRBV6-6, the J call TRBJ2-6; D uncertain. CDR3 size: 13 residues. Germline-derived CDR1 and CDR2 are MNHNY and SVGAGI (reference sequence). With 7 bases removed from V and 0 bases from J, the gap between germline ends came to 4 bases. CDR3 in DNA: TGTGCCAGCAAGACCTCTGGGGCCAACGTCCTGACTTTC. This gives the protein CASKTSGANVLTF.

The V and J genes are TRBV7-9 and TRBJ1-2, with TRBD1 matching 7 bases. Losses at the gene ends were 5 bases for V and 2 bases for J; bases not matched to a gene: 5. This CDR3 is 14 amino acids long. The germline gives CDR1 SEHNR, CDR2 FQNEAQ (reference sequence). The CDR3 sequence is CASSHSGQNYGYTF. As DNA, the CDR3 is TGTGCCAGCAGCCATTCGGGACAGAACTATGGCTACACCTTC.

The chain links TRBV5-6 to TRBJ2-5, with a tentative D call TRBD1 (6 bases). The V and J ends lost 3 bases and 1 base respectively, with 10 bases between them. This CDR3 comprises 14 residues. CDR1 and CDR2 (germline): SGHDT, YYEEEE. CDR3 protein: CASSSPGAQETQYF. In DNA, the CDR3 is TGTGCCAGCAGCTCCCCAGGGGCCCAAGAGACCCAGTACTTC.

The rearrangement joins TRBV29-1 to TRBJ2-5; 8 nucleotides match TRBD2. Germline V gene data show CDR1 as SQVTM and CDR2 as ANQGSEA. This CDR3 is 16 amino acids long. The V gene end was trimmed by 4 bases and the J gene end by 5 bases; junction bases not matched to a gene: 15. CDR3 in amino acids: CSVGGTSGVSWETQYF. The CDR3 nucleotides read TGCAGCGTTGGGGGAACTAGCGGAGTCTCGTGGGAGACCCAGTACTTC.

The V gene is TRBV11-2, the J gene TRBJ2-7; D is possibly TRBD1 (6 bases). Germline V gene sequence: CDR1 SGHAT, CDR2 FQNNGV. The CDR3 is 14 residues long. V was trimmed by 6 bases and J by 2 bases, leaving 14 bases between them. CDR3 sequence reads: CASSSGTSAYEQYF. CDR3 DNA sequence: TGTGCCAGCAGTTCAGGGACATCAGCCTACGAGCAGTACTTC.

This chain links TRBV2 with TRBJ1-4; the D is unclear. V gave up 4 bases and J gave up 0 bases, with 9 bases separating them. The CDR3 length is 15 residues. Germline V gene data show CDR1 as SNHLY and CDR2 as FYNNEI. The CDR3 spells CASSGDMATNEKLFF. The DNA for the CDR3 is TGTGCCAGCAGTGGAGATATGGCAACTAATGAAAAACTGTTTTTT.

The genes are TRBV6-1 and TRBJ2-5; no clear D gene. This CDR3 has 13 residues. The V and J ends lost 1 base and 8 bases respectively, with 11 bases between them. CDR1 and CDR2 from the germline V gene are MNHNS and SASEGT. The CDR3 reads CASSEEVGRTQYF. The CDR3 nucleotides read TGTGCCAGCAGTGAAGAGGTAGGGCGAACCCAGTACTTC.